Following are 25 T cell receptor beta chains from one sample sequenced in a study of patients and donors after allogeneic stem cell transplantation. TCRdb reprocessed the RT-PCR reads via MiXCR and lists one record per CDR3 protein. The table lists 800,000 to 1,000,000 distinct CDR3 sequences, under 20% of them singletons, with roughly 6% in the top ten. The sample taken for sequencing was blood, either unsorted or a sorted T cell fraction (not recorded which). The receptors derive from a human donor who was either an allogeneic HSCT recipient or a stem cell or donor lymphocyte infusion donor (not recorded which). It is not recorded whose cells these are; they may come from a transplant donor.

This clonotype has only a few counts. One junction end disagrees with the germline gene, perhaps due to a read error. Written as DNA, the CDR3 is TGTGCCAGCAGTCTCCGCCGGGACCTCTCATCAAGCTTC. Its translation: CASSLRRDLSSSF. The chain has TRBV6-1 and TRBJ1-2, with a possible D match to TRBD1 (5 bases). CDR1 and CDR2 from the germline V gene are MNHNS and SASEGT. This CDR3 has 13 residues.

The V call is TRBV6-1, the J call TRBJ2-3; no reliable D call. From germline, CDR1 is MNHNS and CDR2 SASEGT. V was clipped by 6 bases and J by 2 bases, with 15 bases between them. The CDR3 loop spans 15 amino acids. CDR3 protein: CASSLGPSVTDTQYF. CDR3 DNA: TGTGCCAGCAGCCTAGGGCCCTCGGTCACAGATACGCAGTATTTT.

V and J are TRBV21-1 and TRBJ1-2; the table's D gene call, TRBD1, was not cross checked with the DNA. TRBV21-1 constitutes a pseudogene. This CDR3 has 15 residues. CDR3 amino acids: CASSKVPGARAGYTF. CDR3 nucleotide sequence: TGTGCCAGCAGCAAAGTCCCGGGGGCGCGTGCTGGCTACACCTTC.

This clonotype was picked up a small number of times. This sequence joins TRBV3-1 and TRBJ2-1, with 11 bases that match TRBD2. CDR3 size: 15 residues. After removal of 6 bases from V and 4 bases from J, the junction contained 5 bases not matched to a gene. In germline, CDR1 is LGHDT, CDR2 YNNKEL (reference sequence). The CDR3 reads CASRTGTSGYNEQFF. CDR3 sequence (DNA): TGTGCCAGCAGGACCGGGACTAGCGGTTACAATGAGCAGTTCTTC.

CDR3 sequence reads: CSAFASGTDTQYF. The CDR3 region has the DNA TGCAGTGCTTTCGCTAGCGGCACAGATACGCAGTATTTT. V and J are TRBV20-1 and TRBJ2-3; the D gene is possibly TRBD2 (6 bases). Per germline, CDR1 DFQATT and CDR2 SNEGSKA (reference sequence). CDR3 size: 13 residues. The ends were cut back, 5 bases at V and 1 base at J, with 10 bases in the middle.

There are a few counts of this clonotype. The chain has TRBV9 and TRBJ1-1; maybe TRBD1 (6 bases). The germline CDR1 and CDR2 sequences are SGDLS and YYNGEE. The CDR3 length is 16 residues. The germline V and J ends were trimmed by 2 bases and 4 bases, with 18 bases remaining between them. The chain's CDR3 is CASSVGGTKGGTEAFF. The CDR3 bases are TGTGCCAGCAGCGTGGGGGGGACAAAAGGGGGCACTGAAGCTTTCTTT.

This clonotype showed up just a few times. CDR3 loop: CASSPQDGTGPGELFF. In DNA, the CDR3 is TGTGCCAGCAGCCCCCAAGACGGGACAGGGCCCGGGGAGCTGTTTTTT. V gene TRBV9 combines with J gene TRBJ2-2; TRBD1 aligns across 9 bases. CDR1 and CDR2 from the germline V gene are SGDLS and YYNGEE. The junction had 10 bases not matched to a gene; V was cut back by 4 bases and J by 6 bases. This CDR3 is built from 16 residues.

J is TRBJ1-6 and V is TRBV4-1; unclear D gene. V lost 0 bases and J 9 bases, leaving 6 bases between the germline ends. Per germline, CDR1 MGHRA and CDR2 YSYEKL. This CDR3 comprises 13 residues. CDR3 DNA sequence: TGCGCCAGCAGCCAAGATCGATCTTCACCCCTCCACTTT. Translation gives CASSQDRSSPLHF.

The chain recombines TRBV4-1 with TRBJ1-4; D not certain. Germline V lookup: CDR1 MGHRA, CDR2 YSYEKL. V was clipped by 0 bases and J by 4 bases, with 12 bases between them. CDR3 length equals 16 residues. The CDR3 here is CASSQDRVAVNEKLFF. The CDR3 bases are TGCGCCAGCAGCCAAGATCGCGTAGCGGTTAATGAAAAACTGTTTTTT.

The rearrangement joins TRBV12-3 or TRBV12-4 to TRBJ2-5; D call uncertain. The CDR3 runs to 15 residues. Trimming removed 1 base at V and 7 bases at J, with 16 bases between. CDR3 bases: TGTGCCAGCAGTTTAGTGGGGTCTTTATGGGGGACCCAGTACTTC. It encodes CASSLVGSLWGTQYF.

This clonotype was seen only a few times. The chain combines TRBV12-3 or TRBV12-4 with TRBJ1-2; possibly TRBD1 for D (6 bases). The CDR3 spans 14 residues. Trimming removed 2 bases at V and 6 bases at J, with 13 bases between. The CDR3 here is CASSLIRTENGYTF. CDR3 DNA: TGTGCCAGCAGTTTAATCAGGACAGAGAATGGCTACACCTTC.

The J gene is TRBJ1-5, the V gene TRBV2; 12 nucleotides line up with TRBD1. Germline CDR1 and CDR2: SNHLY and FYNNEI. With 3 bases clipped from V and 15 bases from J, the junction kept 12 bases outside the gene matches. This CDR3 region has 15 residues. The DNA of the CDR3 is TGTGCCAGCAGTGATTTGGGGACAGGGGGCGCGGGCTGGCATTTT. Its protein product is CASSDLGTGGAGWHF.

The chain is built from TRBV6-2 or TRBV6-3 and TRBJ2-5, with D possibly TRBD2 on 5 matching bases. This CDR3 is 16 amino acids long. Trimming pared 0 bases from V and 5 bases from J, leaving 16 bases between. The germline V gene encodes CDR1 MNHEY and CDR2 SVGEGT. CDR3 in DNA: TGTGCCAGCAGTTACTCGACTATCAGGTTAAGCGAGACCCAGTACTTC. Translation: CASSYSTIRLSETQYF.

The table lists this clonotype with a few counts. The rearrangement joins TRBV11-2 to TRBJ1-6; D call uncertain. The CDR3 has 11 residues. The germline V and J ends were trimmed by 5 bases and 11 bases, with 7 bases remaining between them. Germline V lookup: CDR1 SGHAT, CDR2 FQNNGV. CDR3 sequence: CASSRTAPLHF. CDR3 DNA: TGTGCCAGCAGCCGCACGGCACCCCTCCACTTT.

There are a few counts of this clonotype. V usage is TRBV7-8 and J usage is TRBJ2-3; TRBD1 aligns across 9 bases. CDR3 size: 18 residues. CDR1 is SGHVS, CDR2 FQNEAQ, per germline. The V segment lost 5 bases and the J segment 3 bases; nucleotides outside the gene matches: 15. The CDR3 protein is CASSPILTGTGNTDTQYF. CDR3 nucleotide sequence: TGTGCCAGCAGCCCTATTTTAACCGGGACAGGGAATACAGATACGCAGTATTTT. Supplemented by reference TRBV7-8 and TRBJ2-3, the full variable domain reads GAGVSQSPRYKVAKRGQDVALRCDPISGHVSLFWYQQALGQGPEFLTYFQNEAQLDKSGLPSDRFFAERPEGSVSTLKIQRTQQEDSAVYLCASSPILTGTGNTDTQYFGPGTRLTVL.

The V call is TRBV6-2 or TRBV6-3, the J call TRBJ2-3, with D tentatively TRBD1 (5 bases). The CDR3 consists of 14 residues. In germline, CDR1 is MNHEY, CDR2 SVGEGT. Trimming removed 7 bases at V and 5 bases at J, with 16 bases between. The CDR3 protein is CASTYGRGEDTQYF. CDR3 coding DNA: TGTGCCAGCACCTACGGAAGGGGTGAAGATACGCAGTATTTT.

The chain joins TRBV25-1 to TRBJ1-4; D is unresolved. The CDR3 extends over 13 amino acids. Germline values: CDR1 MGHDK, CDR2 SYGVNS. Trimming left V 11 bases short and J 1 base short, with 11 bases between. Here the CDR3 reads CAALRGTNEKLFF. For the CDR3, the DNA is TGTGCCGCTCTCCGGGGAACTAATGAAAAACTGTTTTTT. Complete variable domain (other parts from reference TRBV25-1 and TRBJ1-4): EADIYQTPRYLVIGTGKKITLECSQTMGHDKMYWYQQDPGMELHLIHYSYGVNSTEKGDLSSESTVSRIRTEHFPLTLESARPSHTSQYLCAALRGTNEKLFFGSGTQLSVL.

The gene calls are TRBV7-9 and TRBJ2-3; D possibly uses TRBD1 or TRBD2 (5 bases each). The germline gives CDR1 SEHNR, CDR2 FQNEAQ (reference sequence). The CDR3 sequence is 14 residues long. V shed 5 bases and J shed 6 bases, with 15 bases lying between them. CDR3 nucleotides: TGTGCCAGCAGCCAGAACCGGGGCGCGGATACGCAGTATTTT. It translates to CASSQNRGADTQYF.

This clonotype was seen more than once but under ten times. The V and J genes are TRBV12-3 or TRBV12-4 and TRBJ2-3; maybe TRBD2 (5 bases). This CDR3 has 15 residues. Between the trimmed V and J ends, which lost 8 bases and 0 bases, there was a span of 15 bases. Here the CDR3 DNA reads TGTGCCAGCCGAAACATAGCGACTAGCACAGATACGCAGTATTTT. Translating it yields CASRNIATSTDTQYF.

With respect to this clonotype: A much larger clone differs by one base, so this may be a read error. The conserved final phenylalanine or tryptophan is absent from the CDR3, which likely points to a read error. The V and J genes are TRBV29-1 and TRBJ1-1; D possibly corresponds to TRBD1 (6 bases). Germline CDR1 is SQVTM and CDR2 is ANQGSEA. CDR3 length: 11 amino acids. Trimming took off 3 bases at V and 6 bases at J, with 8 bases between the two ends. In nucleotides, the CDR3 is TGCAGCGTTGACAGGGGCGCTGAAGCTTTCATT. Its protein is CSVDRGAEAFI.

This clonotype came up a few times. The chain uses TRBV4-1 and TRBJ1-4; TRBD1 aligns across 8 bases. The length of the CDR3 is 14 residues. J lost 8 bases, V lost 5 bases, and 7 bases had no gene match. From germline, CDR1 is MGHRA and CDR2 YSYEKL. CDR3: CASSTTQGAEKLFF. The CDR3 nucleotides read TGCGCCAGCAGCACGACCCAGGGGGCGGAAAAACTGTTTTTT.

This clonotype came up a few times. This chain links TRBV5-1 with TRBJ2-3; D not resolved. V was cut by 4 bases and J by 1 base, with 13 bases left in between. From germline, CDR1 is SGHRS and CDR2 YFSETQ. This CDR3 is built from 15 residues. The CDR3 spells CASSLIPQGTDTQYF. The CDR3 coding sequence is TGCGCCAGCAGCCTCATTCCGCAGGGCACAGATACGCAGTATTTT.

The chain links TRBV21-1 to TRBJ2-6. TRBV21-1 is listed as a pseudogene. The CDR3 loop spans 18 amino acids. The CDR3 reads CASSKVRQYVFGANVLTF. The CDR3 nucleotides read TGTGCCAGCAGCAAGGTTCGGCAGTACGTTTTTGGGGCCAACGTCCTGACTTTC.

The CDR3 coding sequence is TGCAGTGCCACGGTGGGGGGTATTGGATTCTTC. This codes for CSATVGGIGFF. This chain links TRBV20-1 with TRBJ2-1, with D possibly being TRBD2 (6 bases). CDR3 length: 11 amino acids. The germline V and J ends were trimmed by 6 bases and 16 bases, with 19 bases remaining between them. From germline, CDR1 is DFQATT and CDR2 SNEGSKA (reference sequence).

The chain is built from TRBV3-1 and TRBJ2-1; no reliable D call. V was trimmed by 2 bases and J by 5 bases, leaving 10 bases between them. This CDR3 spans 14 amino acids. Germline V CDR1 and CDR2: LGHDT, YNNKEL (reference sequence). The CDR3 here is CASSQFSSHNEQFF. The CDR3 region has the DNA TGTGCCAGCAGCCAATTTTCATCACACAATGAGCAGTTCTTC.